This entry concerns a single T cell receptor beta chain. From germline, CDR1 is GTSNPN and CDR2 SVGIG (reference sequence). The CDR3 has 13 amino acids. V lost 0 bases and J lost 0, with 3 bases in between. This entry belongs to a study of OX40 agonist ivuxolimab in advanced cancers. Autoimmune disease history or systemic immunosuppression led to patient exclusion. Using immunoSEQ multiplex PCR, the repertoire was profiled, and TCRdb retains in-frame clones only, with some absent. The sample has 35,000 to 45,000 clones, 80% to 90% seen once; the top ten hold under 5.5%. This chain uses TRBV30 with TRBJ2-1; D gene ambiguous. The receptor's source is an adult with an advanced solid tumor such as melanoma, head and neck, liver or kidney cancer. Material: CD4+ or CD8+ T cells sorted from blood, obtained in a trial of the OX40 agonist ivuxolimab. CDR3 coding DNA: TGTGCCTGGAGTGTCGGCTCCTACAATGAGCAGTTCTTC. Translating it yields CAWSVGSYNEQFF.